This passage covers 15 T cell receptor beta chains from one sample sequenced in a study of blood T cell repertoires in COVID-19. Only in-frame clones appear in the TCRdb table, and some are missing; sequencing was by immunoSEQ multiplex PCR. The sample holds about 210,000 clones; approximately 90% are singletons and the top ten take roughly 1.2%. Material for sequencing was PBMCs or T cells enriched from blood (not recorded which). The receptors here all came from a man younger than 40 who had recovered from COVID-19.

This sequence joins TRBV7-9 and TRBJ2-6; 7 nucleotides line up with TRBD2. V lost 5 bases and J lost 0; bases outside the gene matches: 7. Germline CDR1 reads SEHNR; CDR2 reads FQNEAQ (reference sequence). The CDR3 consists of 17 residues. The CDR3 spells CASSAWTSSSGANVLTF. CDR3 DNA sequence: TGTGCCAGCAGCGCGTGGACTAGTAGCTCTGGGGCCAACGTCCTGACTTTC.

V usage is TRBV5-6 and J usage is TRBJ1-1; D perhaps matches TRBD1 (6 bases). This CDR3 has 16 residues. Germline V gives CDR1 SGHDT, CDR2 YYEEEE. The V end was cut by 0 bases, the J end by 6 bases, with 18 bases between. The CDR3 loop is CASSLGNRQEASEAFF. CDR3 DNA sequence: TGTGCCAGCAGCTTGGGCAATCGACAGGAGGCCTCTGAAGCTTTCTTT. Full variable domain (rest looked up from reference TRBV5-6 and TRBJ1-1): DAGVTQSPTHLIKTRGQQVTLRCSPKSGHDTVSWYQQALGQGPQFIFQYYEEEERQRGNFPDRFSGHQFPNYSSELNVNALLLGDSALYLCASSLGNRQEASEAFFGQGTRLTVV.

The chain carries TRBV27 and TRBJ2-7, with D possibly being TRBD1 (5 bases). Trimming pared 3 bases from V and 4 bases from J, leaving 10 bases between. Germline V gene sequence: CDR1 MNHEY, CDR2 SMNVEV (reference sequence). The CDR3 has 13 amino acids. The CDR3 DNA follows: TGTGCCAGCAGTTTTTGGGGCAGATACGAGCAGTACTTC. Its translation: CASSFWGRYEQYF.

This clone was detected once. The CDR3 here is CAWSVLSNYEQYF. In nucleotides, the CDR3 is TGTGCCTGGAGTGTACTCTCCAACTACGAGCAGTACTTC. This chain connects TRBV30 to TRBJ2-7; D gene unclear. Per the germline V gene, CDR1 is GTSNPN and CDR2 is SVGIG (reference sequence). V gave up 0 bases and J gave up 3 bases, with 9 bases separating them. The CDR3 is 13 residues long.

The chain has TRBV3-1 (or the pseudogene TRBV3-2) and TRBJ2-2; D not resolved. V lost 4 bases and J 5 bases, leaving 14 bases between the germline ends. CDR1 and CDR2 (germline): LGHDT, YNNKEL (reference sequence). CDR3 length: 15 amino acids. This CDR3 reads CASSPKSPSTGELFF. In DNA form, the CDR3 reads TGTGCCAGCAGCCCTAAGAGCCCTTCTACCGGGGAGCTGTTTTTT.

This clone occurred a few times. This chain uses TRBV11-2 with TRBJ2-1; 14 positions agree with TRBD2. This CDR3 has 16 residues. V was clipped by 4 bases and J by 9 bases; unmatched bases: 8. Germline loops: CDR1 SGHAT, CDR2 FQNNGV. CDR3: CASSSSGTSGSIEQFF. In DNA form, the CDR3 reads TGTGCCAGCAGCTCCAGCGGGACTAGCGGGAGTATTGAGCAGTTCTTC.

The J gene is TRBJ2-1, the V gene TRBV10-1; 10 positions agree with TRBD2. The CDR3 runs to 16 residues. CDR1 is WNHNN and CDR2 is SYGVQD in the germline V gene (reference sequence). After removal of 0 bases from V and 7 bases from J, the junction contained 6 bases not matched to a gene. The chain's CDR3 is CASSESASGRRNEQFF. In nucleotides, the CDR3 is TGCGCCAGCAGTGAGTCGGCTAGCGGGAGAAGGAATGAGCAGTTCTTC.

The chain joins TRBV30 to TRBJ2-7, with 9 bases fitting TRBD2. The V gene end was trimmed by 4 bases and the J gene end by 1 base; junction bases not matched to a gene: 2. The CDR3 contains 13 residues. The germline CDR1 and CDR2 sequences are GTSNPN and SVGIG (reference sequence). For the CDR3, the DNA is TGTGCCTGGACAGCGGGAGGTTCCTACGAGCAGTACTTC. The encoded protein is CAWTAGGSYEQYF.

This clone was picked up a small number of times. V gene TRBV11-3 combines with J gene TRBJ2-1; TRBD1 agrees at 9 bases. J gave up 6 bases and V 4 bases, and 4 bases lay outside the gene matches. Germline loops: CDR1 SGHNT, CDR2 YENEEA. The CDR3 covers 14 residues. The CDR3 spells CASSSGQGLNEQFF. The CDR3 nucleotides are TGTGCCAGCAGCTCGGGACAGGGTCTCAATGAGCAGTTCTTC.

The V call is TRBV7-2, the J call TRBJ1-2, with TRBD1 identical over 10 bases. This CDR3 comprises 16 residues. Germline CDR1 and CDR2: SGHTA and FQGNSA. Trimming at V came to 5 bases and at J to 4 bases, leaving 10 bases not matched to a gene. CDR3 sequence (DNA): TGTGCCAGCAGCCCGGGACAGGGGTTAGGGAGCTATGGCTACACCTTC. As protein: CASSPGQGLGSYGYTF.

This clone was seen once. CDR3 coding DNA: TGTGCCAGCAGTTTTTTGGGCAGGGAAGCTTTCTTT. Translation gives CASSFLGREAFF. This rearrangement joins TRBV12-3 or TRBV12-4 to TRBJ1-1; D is uncertain. Trimming stripped 3 bases from V and 8 bases from J, with 10 bases between. The CDR3 has 12 amino acids.

The chain is built from TRBV27 and TRBJ2-7; 10 bases line up with TRBD2. J gave up 3 bases and V 4 bases, and 6 bases lay outside the gene matches. The CDR3 is 15 residues long. Germline V gene lookup returns CDR1 MNHEY and CDR2 SMNVEV (reference sequence). The CDR3 DNA sequence: TGTGCCAGCAGTTCACTAGCGGGGTATTTCTACGAGCAGTACTTC. It codes for CASSSLAGYFYEQYF.

J is TRBJ2-7 and V is TRBV4-3, with 9 bases matching TRBD2. CDR3 size: 15 residues. Trimming at V came to 4 bases and at J to 0 bases, leaving 4 bases not matched to a gene. Per the germline V gene, CDR1 is LGHNA and CDR2 is YSLEER. For the CDR3, the DNA is TGCGCCAGCAGCCTCTATAGCGGGAGCTCCTACGAGCAGTACTTC. This gives the protein CASSLYSGSSYEQYF.

The V and J genes are TRBV18 and TRBJ1-4; maybe TRBD1 (5 bases). Germline values: CDR1 KGHSH, CDR2 LQKENI. V dropped 2 bases and J dropped 5 bases, with 9 bases sitting between them. This CDR3 comprises 14 residues. The CDR3 sequence is CASSPSDTNEKLFF. The CDR3 nucleotides are TGTGCCAGCTCACCATCGGACACCAATGAAAAACTGTTTTTT.

The genes are TRBV13 and TRBJ2-3; 14 nucleotides line up with TRBD2. CDR3 length equals 20 residues. Trimming removed 3 bases from V and 0 bases from J; junction bases left unmatched: 11. Germline lookup yields CDR1 PRHDT and CDR2 FYEKMQ (reference sequence). The CDR3 here is CASSLEGLAGAGASTDTQYF. CDR3 nucleotide sequence: TGTGCCAGCAGCTTGGAGGGACTAGCGGGAGCAGGGGCTAGCACAGATACGCAGTATTTT.